This T cell receptor beta chain was captured in a study of blood T cell repertoires in COVID-19 (TCRdb year 2020). Describing the broader study: The collaborator samples originated in the United States, Italy and Spain and spanned the acute and convalescent phases of COVID-19. The material from the prospective study consisted of cDNA or gDNA derived from T cells, B-cell-depleted T cells, or PBMCs. Subjects who had been exposed to COVID-19, were actively infected with it, or had recovered from it provided the deeply sampled blood TCRbeta repertoires that made up the dataset. The repertoires were released in a freely available public database intended as a resource for research on the immune response to SARS-CoV-2. The samples were drawn from the first 160 participants of the ongoing ImmuneRACE study and from 1,254 subjects provided by 6 global collaborators. Nearly every sample came with metadata listing a de-identified subject ID, COVID-19 status, age in years and sex. Where available, HLA class I and class II types were obtained from metadata supplied by the sample provider rather than from assay-based typing.

This clone was picked up one time. No cognate antigen has been identified for it. Per-base qualities were not stored, and no clone one base away is much larger. Its CDR3 holds 13 amino acids, cysteine through phenylalanine. Kept here is only the CDR3 DNA, which spans 39 bases and is read in frame from base 1. The V and J ends are trimmed by 6 bases and 6 bases, leaving 15 bases between them. The germline V gene (reference sequence) specifies GTSNPN as CDR1 and SVGIG as CDR2. The collaborating institutions used their own protocols to collect whole blood in K2EDTA tubes. Collaborator samples were shipped for TCRbeta analysis as frozen whole blood, isolated PBMCs, or DNA extracted from either sample type. The investigation overall reported the following: How much clinical and demographic metadata was included differed by source and by participant, and the metadata was provided uncurated.

The immunoSEQ Assay, a bias-controlled multiplex PCR, was used to amplify TCRbeta CDR3 regions from genomic DNA. As for the authors' bioinformatics: The number of nucleated cells in each sample was estimated by amplification of reference gene primers within the assay. Sequence reads were collapsed and filtered to measure the absolute abundance of every unique TCRbeta CDR3 rearrangement. Productive Simpson clonality was computed per sample as the square root of Simpson's diversity index over productive rearrangements. Held by TCRdb, this immuneACCESS table contains in-frame sequences only and omits some clones. Under half of the omission traces to an unresolved V gene where checked; the cause of the rest is unknown. The V and J calls and the clone size are those of that table, but D and trimming were determined from the DNA. The sample table records a few hundred thousand clones; around 86% of these occur just once. The ten largest clones represent 2.5% to 3.5% of the sample.

Sequencing was done on a sample of peripheral blood. This clonotype was sampled from a woman in her 30s with active or convalescent COVID-19. Rearrangement joined TRBV30 to TRBJ1-5; the best D guess is TRBD1, with 5 bases matching. The CDR3 region has the sequence CACSEGLSQPQHF. The nucleotides read TGTGCCTGCTCTGAGGGACTCAGTCAGCCCCAGCATTTT.